The clone carrying this T cell receptor (beta chain) was recorded at least ten times. The antigen is unknown. Unique molecular identifiers were attached to individual cDNA molecules. One entry per CDR3 protein, called by TCRdb with MiXCR from the 5' RACE reads. The sample gives tens of thousands of distinct CDR3 sequences, approximately 6.2% of which show up once; less than 5% is in the top ten. This sample was included in a study of early T cells in non-severe SARS-CoV-2 infection. Study details: The sequenced material was bulk RNA from unsorted whole blood, and its chains were unpaired.

V lost 8 bases and J lost 2, with 8 bases in between. Germline V gene data show CDR1 as SGHTA and CDR2 as FQGNSA. The CDR3 spans 12 residues. Study-level points and caveats: VDJdb matching, biased toward anti-spike CD8 responses, missed private and CD4 specificities.

The chain employs TRBV7-2 and TRBJ2-3, with D possibly TRBD2 on 6 matching bases. The sample consisted of whole blood. This clonotype originated in an adult who was a healthcare worker with PCR-confirmed SARS-CoV-2 infection or an uninfected control (not recorded which). CDR3 loop: CASGGYTDTQYF. Written as DNA, the CDR3 is TGTGCCAGCGGGGGGTACACAGATACGCAGTATTTT.